This is a list of T cell receptor beta chains from one sample in a study of blood T cells in healthy people across ages. TCRdb processed the 5' RACE reads anew with MiXCR; each CDR3 protein has one entry. The table records 1.5 million to 2 million distinct CDR3 sequences, 49% of them present only once. Sequencing used blood. All receptors derive from a middle-aged woman in good health. Each CDR3 is given with its conserved first and last residue. Fields, in order: J gene, D gene, V gene, clone size, CDR3 DNA, CDR3 protein. D genes are given only for firm matches. Clone size is not always given. Where it is, it says once, few, many or a class for expanded clones.

J gene: TRBJ2-1; D gene: TRBD1; V gene: TRBV27; clone size: few; CDR3 DNA: TGTGCCAGCAGTCACCTGAAACAGGGGGCAGTCTACAATGAGCAGTTCTTC; CDR3 protein: CASSHLKQGAVYNEQFF
J gene: TRBJ2-3; D gene: TRBD2; V gene: TRBV7-2; clone size: NA; CDR3 DNA: TGTGCCAGCAGCAACTGGAGGGTAGCGGGGGGCCCAGATACGCAGTATTTT; CDR3 protein: CASSNWRVAGGPDTQYF
J gene: TRBJ1-2; D gene: NA; V gene: TRBV20-1; clone size: few; CDR3 DNA: TGCAGTGCTAGTGAGGGGATGGACTATGGCTACACCTTC; CDR3 protein: CSASEGMDYGYTF
J gene: TRBJ2-7; D gene: NA; V gene: TRBV5-1; clone size: few; CDR3 DNA: TGCGCCAGCAGCTTGGATTATCAGGGGAACGAGCAGTACTTC; CDR3 protein: CASSLDYQGNEQYF
J gene: TRBJ2-4; D gene: TRBD1; V gene: TRBV27; clone size: NA; CDR3 DNA: TGTGCCAGCAGTGCGAGGGGGCTCGACATTCAGTACTTC; CDR3 protein: CASSARGLDIQYF
J gene: TRBJ2-1; D gene: TRBD2; V gene: TRBV9; clone size: NA; CDR3 DNA: TGTGCCAGCAGCGTAAAAGCGGGGGCATCCTACAATGAGCAGTTCTTC; CDR3 protein: CASSVKAGASYNEQFF
J gene: TRBJ2-5; D gene: NA; V gene: TRBV27; clone size: NA; CDR3 DNA: TGTGCCAGCAGTCCGATCGACAGGAGCCAAGAGACCCAGTACTTC; CDR3 protein: CASSPIDRSQETQYF
J gene: TRBJ2-3; D gene: NA; V gene: TRBV6-1; clone size: few; CDR3 DNA: TGTGCCAGCCGTCTAGTGGATCCCACAGATACGCAGTATTTT; CDR3 protein: CASRLVDPTDTQYF
J gene: TRBJ2-3; D gene: NA; V gene: TRBV6-5; clone size: NA; CDR3 DNA: TGTGCCTCAGAATCCGCAGATACGCAGTATTTT; CDR3 protein: CASESADTQYF
J gene: TRBJ2-5; D gene: TRBD1; V gene: TRBV27; clone size: NA; CDR3 DNA: TGTGCCAGCAGTTTACCCCGGGACAGCTTCCAAGAGACCCAGTACTTC; CDR3 protein: CASSLPRDSFQETQYF
J gene: TRBJ2-1; D gene: TRBD2; V gene: TRBV27; clone size: few; CDR3 DNA: TGTGCCAGCAGTCCCTTAGCGGGGGAGAGAGACAATGAGCAGTTCTTC; CDR3 protein: CASSPLAGERDNEQFF
J gene: TRBJ2-7; D gene: TRBD1; V gene: TRBV3-1; clone size: NA; CDR3 DNA: TGTGCCAGCAGCATGACAGGGGATGTCCGCCACGAGCAGTACTTC; CDR3 protein: CASSMTGDVRHEQYF
J gene: TRBJ1-2; D gene: TRBD1; V gene: TRBV4-3; clone size: NA; CDR3 DNA: TGCGCCAGCAGCCTATTTGAAGGGGGCGCAAACTATGGCTACACCTTC; CDR3 protein: CASSLFEGGANYGYTF
J gene: TRBJ1-2; D gene: NA; V gene: TRBV15; clone size: once; CDR3 DNA: TGTGCCACCAGCAGAGATCTTGGGGGCTTGGCTGGCTACACCTTC; CDR3 protein: CATSRDLGGLAGYTF
J gene: TRBJ1-4; D gene: TRBD1; V gene: TRBV5-1; clone size: NA; CDR3 DNA: TGCGCCAGCAGCCAGCCGGGACAGGGTAAAGAAAAACTGTTTTTT; CDR3 protein: CASSQPGQGKEKLFF
J gene: TRBJ2-5; D gene: NA; V gene: TRBV5-1; clone size: few; CDR3 DNA: TGCGCCAGCAGCTTGAGCGGGTTTCGTGAGACCCAGTACTTC; CDR3 protein: CASSLSGFRETQYF
J gene: TRBJ2-1; D gene: NA; V gene: TRBV7-2; clone size: few; CDR3 DNA: TGTGCCACCCGAAGCTCCTACAATGAGCAGTTCTTC; CDR3 protein: CATRSSYNEQFF
J gene: TRBJ2-3; D gene: TRBD2; V gene: TRBV20-1; clone size: NA; CDR3 DNA: TGCAGTGCTAGAGATTTCCGCGGGGGAGGTGGCACAGATACGCAGTATTTT; CDR3 protein: CSARDFRGGGGTDTQYF
J gene: TRBJ2-7; D gene: NA; V gene: TRBV12-3/TRBV12-4; clone size: NA; CDR3 DNA: TGTGCCAGCAGAATACTGGCTTTACCGGCCTACGAGCAGTACTTC; CDR3 protein: CASRILALPAYEQYF
J gene: TRBJ1-6; D gene: NA; V gene: TRBV20-1; clone size: NA; CDR3 DNA: TGCAGTGCGACGGGACTCCTCTCAAATTCACCCCTCCACTTT; CDR3 protein: CSATGLLSNSPLHF
J gene: TRBJ1-4; D gene: NA; V gene: TRBV5-1; clone size: NA; CDR3 DNA: TGCGCCAGCAGCTTTGTGGGAATAACTAATGAAAAACTGTTTTTT; CDR3 protein: CASSFVGITNEKLFF
J gene: TRBJ2-1; D gene: NA; V gene: TRBV4-2; clone size: few; CDR3 DNA: TGTGCCAGCAGCCAAGAACCACTGGCGGTGAGCTCCTACAATGAGCAGTTCTTC; CDR3 protein: CASSQEPLAVSSYNEQFF
J gene: TRBJ2-4; D gene: TRBD2; V gene: TRBV7-2; clone size: few; CDR3 DNA: TGTGCCAGCAGCCCGGGGACTAGCGGGGGACCCCCCAAAAACATTCAGTACTTC; CDR3 protein: CASSPGTSGGPPKNIQYF
J gene: TRBJ2-3; D gene: TRBD2; V gene: TRBV4-1; clone size: few; CDR3 DNA: TGCGCCAGCAGCCACGTTAGCGGGGGCACAGATACGCAGTATTTT; CDR3 protein: CASSHVSGGTDTQYF
J gene: TRBJ2-3; D gene: NA; V gene: TRBV24-1; clone size: NA; CDR3 DNA: TGTGCCACCAGTGACTCGGGACGGACCCACGATACGCAGTATTTT; CDR3 protein: CATSDSGRTHDTQYF
J gene: TRBJ2-3; D gene: NA; V gene: TRBV9; clone size: few; CDR3 DNA: TGTGCCAGCAGCGTAGGGGGGGCTTGGTCAGATACGCAGTATTTT; CDR3 protein: CASSVGGAWSDTQYF
J gene: TRBJ2-1; D gene: TRBD2; V gene: TRBV5-6; clone size: few; CDR3 DNA: TGTGCCAGCAGCTCCGGACTAGCGGGCGATGAGCAGTTCTTC; CDR3 protein: CASSSGLAGDEQFF
J gene: TRBJ1-2; D gene: NA; V gene: TRBV5-1; clone size: NA; CDR3 DNA: TGCGCCAGCAGCCCCCAGGGGAACTGTGGCTACACCTTC; CDR3 protein: CASSPQGNCGYTF
J gene: TRBJ1-2; D gene: TRBD1; V gene: TRBV28; clone size: NA; CDR3 DNA: TGTGCCAGCAGGCCTGCACGGGACAGGGGTGTAATGGGCTACACCTTC; CDR3 protein: CASRPARDRGVMGYTF
J gene: TRBJ2-6; D gene: NA; V gene: TRBV7-9; clone size: few; CDR3 DNA: TGTGCCAGCACCATGGGGATTCCCCTAGACGTCCTGACTTTC; CDR3 protein: CASTMGIPLDVLTF
J gene: TRBJ2-7; D gene: NA; V gene: TRBV11-2; clone size: NA; CDR3 DNA: TGTGCCAGCAGCTCAATGTGGAAACACGAGCAGTACTTC; CDR3 protein: CASSSMWKHEQYF
J gene: TRBJ2-7; D gene: NA; V gene: TRBV29-1; clone size: NA; CDR3 DNA: TGCAGCGTTGAAGACGGCCGGTGGGACTACGAGCAGTACTTC; CDR3 protein: CSVEDGRWDYEQYF
J gene: TRBJ1-2; D gene: NA; V gene: TRBV6-5; clone size: NA; CDR3 DNA: TGTGCCAGCAGTTATGCGGTATCGGATGGCTACACCTTC; CDR3 protein: CASSYAVSDGYTF
J gene: TRBJ2-3; D gene: TRBD1; V gene: TRBV7-2; clone size: NA; CDR3 DNA: TGTGCCAGCAGGCCCCACGGGACAGGGAAATTAGATACGCAGTATTTT; CDR3 protein: CASRPHGTGKLDTQYF
J gene: TRBJ1-5; D gene: TRBD1; V gene: TRBV13; clone size: few; CDR3 DNA: TGTGCCAGCAGCTTAGGCGGGACAGGGGTCCAGCCCCAGCATTTT; CDR3 protein: CASSLGGTGVQPQHF
J gene: TRBJ1-2; D gene: NA; V gene: TRBV12-3/TRBV12-4; clone size: few; CDR3 DNA: TGTGCCAGCAGTTTTCTGTCGGCAGGGGCTTACTATGGCTACACCTTC; CDR3 protein: CASSFLSAGAYYGYTF
J gene: TRBJ2-3; D gene: NA; V gene: TRBV20-1; clone size: NA; CDR3 DNA: TGCAGTGCTTTCTCGCCCAGGGCAGATACGCAGTATTTT; CDR3 protein: CSAFSPRADTQYF
J gene: TRBJ2-7; D gene: NA; V gene: TRBV7-2; clone size: many; CDR3 DNA: TGTGCCAGCAGCTTAGTCAGGGGATACGAGCAGTACTTC; CDR3 protein: CASSLVRGYEQYF
J gene: TRBJ2-1; D gene: TRBD1; V gene: TRBV9; clone size: NA; CDR3 DNA: TGTGCCAGCAGCGCTGGACAGGGCTCCTACAATGAGCAGTTCTTC; CDR3 protein: CASSAGQGSYNEQFF
J gene: TRBJ2-3; D gene: NA; V gene: TRBV6-2/TRBV6-3; clone size: NA; CDR3 DNA: TGTGCCAGCAGTTACTCGACAGACTTCACAGATACGCAGTATTTT; CDR3 protein: CASSYSTDFTDTQYF
J gene: TRBJ2-3; D gene: NA; V gene: TRBV10-3; clone size: few; CDR3 DNA: TGTGCCACAGGCCGGGGAGATACGCAGTATTTT; CDR3 protein: CATGRGDTQYF
J gene: TRBJ2-3; D gene: TRBD2; V gene: TRBV20-1; clone size: NA; CDR3 DNA: TGCAGTGCCCCGTCGCGGGGGGGCGGCACAGATACGCAGTATTTT; CDR3 protein: CSAPSRGGGTDTQYF
J gene: TRBJ2-6; D gene: NA; V gene: TRBV29-1; clone size: NA; CDR3 DNA: TGCAGCGTTGAAGATGCCCTAGGAGGTGGGGCCAACGTCCTGACTTTC; CDR3 protein: CSVEDALGGGANVLTF
J gene: TRBJ2-1; D gene: NA; V gene: TRBV7-3; clone size: NA; CDR3 DNA: TGTGCCAGCAGCCAAACGAGAGAGAATGAGCAGTTCTTC; CDR3 protein: CASSQTRENEQFF
J gene: TRBJ1-1; D gene: TRBD1; V gene: TRBV20-1; clone size: NA; CDR3 DNA: TGCAGTGCCCCCCCAGGGGGCGCATACACTGAAGCTTTCTTT; CDR3 protein: CSAPPGGAYTEAFF
J gene: TRBJ1-2; D gene: NA; V gene: TRBV4-1; clone size: NA; CDR3 DNA: TGCGCCAGCAGCCAAAGTTCAGAGGTGGACTATGGCTACACCTTC; CDR3 protein: CASSQSSEVDYGYTF
J gene: TRBJ1-6; D gene: NA; V gene: TRBV7-2; clone size: NA; CDR3 DNA: TGTGCCAGCAGCTTACCTAGCCGTCTCTATAATTCACCCCTCCACTTT; CDR3 protein: CASSLPSRLYNSPLHF
J gene: TRBJ2-5; D gene: TRBD2; V gene: TRBV4-1; clone size: few; CDR3 DNA: TGCGCCAGCAGCCAAGAATTGGTGCCTAGCGGACGGGAGACCCAGTACTTC; CDR3 protein: CASSQELVPSGRETQYF
J gene: TRBJ1-2; D gene: NA; V gene: TRBV10-3; clone size: NA; CDR3 DNA: TGTGCCATCAGCAACTTGGACAGTTCTGGCTACACCTTC; CDR3 protein: CAISNLDSSGYTF
J gene: TRBJ2-4; D gene: TRBD1; V gene: TRBV9; clone size: once; CDR3 DNA: TGTGCCAGCAGCGCCCGGGACAGGGGAGACATTCAGTACTTC; CDR3 protein: CASSARDRGDIQYF
J gene: TRBJ2-1; D gene: NA; V gene: TRBV28; clone size: NA; CDR3 DNA: TGTGCCAACAGTGCCCCCCGAGGCGAGCAGTTCTTC; CDR3 protein: CANSAPRGEQFF
J gene: TRBJ1-1; D gene: NA; V gene: TRBV5-1; clone size: NA; CDR3 DNA: TGCGCCAGCAGCTCCTCCCTAGGTAGCACTGAAGCTTTCTTT; CDR3 protein: CASSSSLGSTEAFF
J gene: TRBJ1-1; D gene: NA; V gene: TRBV7-2; clone size: NA; CDR3 DNA: TGTGCCAGCAGCCCCGTCATGAACACTGAAGCTTTCTTT; CDR3 protein: CASSPVMNTEAFF